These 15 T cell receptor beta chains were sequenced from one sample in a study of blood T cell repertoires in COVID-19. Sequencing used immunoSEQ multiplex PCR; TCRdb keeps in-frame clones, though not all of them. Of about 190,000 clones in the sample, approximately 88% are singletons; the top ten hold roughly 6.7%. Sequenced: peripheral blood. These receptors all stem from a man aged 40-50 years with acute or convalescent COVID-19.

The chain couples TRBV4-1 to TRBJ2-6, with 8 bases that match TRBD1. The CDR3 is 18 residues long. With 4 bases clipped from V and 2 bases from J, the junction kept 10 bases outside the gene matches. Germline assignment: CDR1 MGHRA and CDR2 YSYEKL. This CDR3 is CASSLGGRGRTGANVLTF. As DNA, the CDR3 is TGCGCCAGCAGCCTAGGAGGCAGGGGGCGGACTGGGGCCAACGTCCTGACTTTC.

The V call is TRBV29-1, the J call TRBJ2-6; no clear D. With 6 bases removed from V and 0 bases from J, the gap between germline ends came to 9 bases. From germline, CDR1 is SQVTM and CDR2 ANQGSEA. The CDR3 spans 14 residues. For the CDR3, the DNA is TGCAGCGTCGGCGGCGGCTCTGGGGCCAACGTCCTGACTTTC. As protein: CSVGGGSGANVLTF.

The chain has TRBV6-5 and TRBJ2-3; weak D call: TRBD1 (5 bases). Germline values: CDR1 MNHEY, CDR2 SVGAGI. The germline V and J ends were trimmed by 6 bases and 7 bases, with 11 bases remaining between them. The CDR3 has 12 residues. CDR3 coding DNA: TGTGCCAGCAGGGAGACAGATTATACGCAGTATTTT. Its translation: CASRETDYTQYF.

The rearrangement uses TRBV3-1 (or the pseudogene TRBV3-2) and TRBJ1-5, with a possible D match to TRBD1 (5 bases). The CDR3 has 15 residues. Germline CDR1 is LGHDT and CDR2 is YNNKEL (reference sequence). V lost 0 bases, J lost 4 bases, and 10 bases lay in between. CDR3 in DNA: TGTGCCAGCAGCCAAGATGGGGGGGAGAATCAGCCCCAGCATTTT. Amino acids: CASSQDGGENQPQHF.

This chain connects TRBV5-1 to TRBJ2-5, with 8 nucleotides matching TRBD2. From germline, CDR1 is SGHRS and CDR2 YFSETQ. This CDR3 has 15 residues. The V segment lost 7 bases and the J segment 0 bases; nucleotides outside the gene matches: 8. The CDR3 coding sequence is TGCGCCAGCCTTGCGGGGGGTTCGTACCAAGAGACCCAGTACTTC. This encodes CASLAGGSYQETQYF. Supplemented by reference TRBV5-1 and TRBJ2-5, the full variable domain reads KAGVTQTPRYLIKTRGQQVTLSCSPISGHRSVSWYQQTPGQGLQFLFEYFSETQRNKGNFPGRFSGRQFSNSRSEMNVSTLELGDSALYLCASLAGGSYQETQYFGPGTRLLVL.

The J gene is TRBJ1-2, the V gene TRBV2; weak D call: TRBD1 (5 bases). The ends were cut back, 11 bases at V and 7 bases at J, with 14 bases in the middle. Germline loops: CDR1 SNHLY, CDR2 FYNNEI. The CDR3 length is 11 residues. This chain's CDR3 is CAQGGVSGYTF. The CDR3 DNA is TGTGCCCAGGGAGGGGTGAGTGGCTACACCTTC.

Written as DNA, the CDR3 is TGTGCCATCAGCCCGGGAGCAGGGCCCGATCAGCCCCAGCATTTT. Residues: CAISPGAGPDQPQHF. This chain uses TRBV10-3 with TRBJ1-5; possibly TRBD1 for D (5 bases). The CDR3 loop spans 15 amino acids. V dropped 6 bases and J dropped 5 bases, with 17 bases sitting between them. Germline V gene lookup returns CDR1 ENHRY and CDR2 SYGVKD.

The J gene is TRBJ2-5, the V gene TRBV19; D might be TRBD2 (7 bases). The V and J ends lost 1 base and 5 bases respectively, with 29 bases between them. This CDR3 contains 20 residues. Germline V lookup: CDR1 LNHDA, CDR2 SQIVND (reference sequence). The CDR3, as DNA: TGTGCCAGTAGTATAGTAGGCGGTGGGACTACCCGAGGGGGGTTGGAGACCCAGTACTTC. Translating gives CASSIVGGGTTRGGLETQYF.

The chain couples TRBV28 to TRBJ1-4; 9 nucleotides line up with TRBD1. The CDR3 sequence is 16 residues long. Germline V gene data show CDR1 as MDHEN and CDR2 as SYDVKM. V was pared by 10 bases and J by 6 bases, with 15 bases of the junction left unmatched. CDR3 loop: CAIAREGQGIDEKLFF. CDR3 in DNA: TGTGCCATCGCTCGAGAGGGACAGGGAATTGATGAAAAACTGTTTTTT.

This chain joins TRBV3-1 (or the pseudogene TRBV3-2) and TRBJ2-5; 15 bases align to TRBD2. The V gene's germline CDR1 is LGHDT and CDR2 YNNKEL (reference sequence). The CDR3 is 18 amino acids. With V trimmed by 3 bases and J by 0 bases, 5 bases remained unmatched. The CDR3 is CASSHSGLAGGYQETQYF. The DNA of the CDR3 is TGTGCCAGCAGCCACTCCGGACTAGCGGGGGGGTACCAAGAGACCCAGTACTTC.

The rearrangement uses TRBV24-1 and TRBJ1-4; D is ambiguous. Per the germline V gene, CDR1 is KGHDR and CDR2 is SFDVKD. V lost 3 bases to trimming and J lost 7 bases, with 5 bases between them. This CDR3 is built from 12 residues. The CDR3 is CATSDPSEKLFF. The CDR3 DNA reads TGTGCCACCAGTGATCCGTCTGAAAAACTGTTTTTT.

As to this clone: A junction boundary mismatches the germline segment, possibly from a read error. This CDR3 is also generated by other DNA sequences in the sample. CDR3 bases: TGCGCCAGCAGCCTAGGGACAGCATACGAGCAGTACTTC. Encoded protein: CASSLGTAYEQYF. The rearrangement uses TRBV11-2 and TRBJ2-7, with 7 bases fitting TRBD1. Germline V gene lookup returns CDR1 SGHAT and CDR2 FQNNGV. This CDR3 is 13 amino acids long.

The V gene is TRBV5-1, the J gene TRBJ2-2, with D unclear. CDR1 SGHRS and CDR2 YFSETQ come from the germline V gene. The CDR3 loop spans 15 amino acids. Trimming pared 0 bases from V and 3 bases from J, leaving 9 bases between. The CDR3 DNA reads TGCGCCAGCAGCTTGGTCGTCGGTGACACCGGGGAGCTGTTTTTT. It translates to CASSLVVGDTGELFF.

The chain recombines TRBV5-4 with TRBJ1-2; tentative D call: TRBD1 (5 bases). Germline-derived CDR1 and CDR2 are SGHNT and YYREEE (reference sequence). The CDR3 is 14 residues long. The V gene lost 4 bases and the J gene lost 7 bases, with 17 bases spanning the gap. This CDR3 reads CASSPAGGGFGYTF. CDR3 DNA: TGTGCCAGCAGCCCCGCGGGGGGAGGATTTGGCTACACCTTC.

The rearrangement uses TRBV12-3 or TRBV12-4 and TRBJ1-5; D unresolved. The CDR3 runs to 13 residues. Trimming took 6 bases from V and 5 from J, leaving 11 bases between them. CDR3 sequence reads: CASSPVRDQPQHF. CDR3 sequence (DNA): TGTGCCAGCAGCCCAGTCCGGGATCAGCCCCAGCATTTT.